The entry that follows covers one T cell receptor beta chain sequence. This record comes from a study of neurological immune-mediated disorders. Trimming took 0 bases from V and 5 from J; bases not matched to a gene: 5. The CDR3 sequence is 16 residues long. From germline, CDR1 is KGHDR and CDR2 SFDVKD. TCRdb reprocessed the 5' RACE reads via MiXCR and lists one record per CDR3 protein. The sample lists tens of thousands of distinct CDR3 sequences, about 13% seen once, with around 13% in the top ten. The TCR was taken from an older woman with HTLV-1-associated myelopathy (HAM/TSP). V is TRBV24-1 and J is TRBJ2-2; TRBD2 aligns across 7 bases. What was sequenced was PBMCs. The CDR3 sequence: CATSDLSGTSTGELFF. CDR3 bases: TGTGCCACCAGTGATTTGAGCGGGACCTCTACCGGGGAGCTGTTTTTT.